The 9 T cell receptor beta chains below were found in one sample sequenced in a study of blood T cell repertoires in COVID-19. Profiling relied on immunoSEQ multiplex PCR, and the TCRdb table lists in-frame clones only, not all of them. Here the sample spans 90,000 to 100,000 clones, 65% to 85% being singletons. The specimen sequenced was peripheral blood. These receptors were taken from a woman at least 80 years old with acute or convalescent COVID-19.

This chain uses TRBV5-1 with TRBJ2-2; a weak D match, TRBD2 (6 bases). Trimming pared 4 bases from V and 4 bases from J, leaving 8 bases between. This CDR3 contains 13 residues. The germline V gene encodes CDR1 SGHRS and CDR2 YFSETQ. This CDR3 is CASSEEGTGELFF. The CDR3 DNA is TGCGCCAGCAGCGAGGAGGGCACCGGGGAGCTGTTTTTT.

This chain uses TRBV6-5 with TRBJ1-2, with 7 bases identical to TRBD1. The trim removed 5 bases at V and 2 bases at J, leaving 8 bases unmatched. CDR1 and CDR2 from the germline V gene are MNHEY and SVGAGI. This CDR3 spans 15 amino acids. The CDR3, as DNA: TGTGCCAGCAGTCTCCCGGGACAGCCGAACTATGGCTACACCTTC. This gives the protein CASSLPGQPNYGYTF.

The rearrangement joins TRBV27 to TRBJ2-1; no reliable D call. This CDR3 contains 12 residues. The germline V and J ends were trimmed by 5 bases and 8 bases, with 10 bases remaining between them. In germline, CDR1 is MNHEY, CDR2 SMNVEV (reference sequence). CDR3 sequence (DNA): TGTGCCAGCAGTCGGAAGCAGGATGAGCAGTTCTTC. Its protein product is CASSRKQDEQFF.

DNA for the CDR3: TGTGCCAGTACGGGACAGGGGGAATATAGCAATCAGCCCCAGCATTTT. It specifies CASTGQGEYSNQPQHF. The rearrangement joins TRBV18 to TRBJ1-5; 11 nucleotides match TRBD1. V trimming: 9 bases; J trimming: 0 bases; junction bases outside the gene matches: 7. Germline CDR1 is KGHSH and CDR2 is LQKENI. The CDR3 length is 16 residues.

The rearrangement joins TRBV7-2 to TRBJ2-2; 9 bases align to TRBD1. V was pared by 5 bases and J by 5 bases, with 9 bases of the junction left unmatched. This CDR3 region has 16 residues. CDR1 and CDR2 (germline): SGHTA, FQGNSA. CDR3 bases: TGTGCCAGCAGCACGCTACCGACAGGGGGAACCGGGGAGCTGTTTTTT. Its protein is CASSTLPTGGTGELFF.

This clone was seen a handful of times. The chain is built from TRBV27 and TRBJ1-5; D ambiguous. This CDR3 is built from 15 residues. The V end was cut by 6 bases, the J end by 2 bases, with 14 bases between. Germline CDR1 and CDR2: MNHEY and SMNVEV (reference sequence). The CDR3 here is CASRTVPFGNQPQHF. CDR3 sequence (DNA): TGTGCCAGCAGAACAGTACCGTTTGGCAATCAGCCCCAGCATTTT.

This chain connects TRBV28 to TRBJ1-6; 8 nucleotides agree with TRBD1. The trim removed 5 bases at V and 7 bases at J, leaving 1 base unmatched. The germline V gene encodes CDR1 MDHEN and CDR2 SYDVKM. The CDR3 is 13 amino acids. The DNA for the CDR3 is TGTGCCAGCAGTAGACAGGGGAATTCACCCCTCCACTTT. It translates to CASSRQGNSPLHF.

This chain joins TRBV19 and TRBJ2-5, with 12 bases aligning to TRBD2. The V and J ends lost 3 bases and 0 bases, in that order; junction bases with no gene match: 8. Germline V gives CDR1 LNHDA, CDR2 SQIVND (reference sequence). This CDR3 contains 18 residues. This chain's CDR3 is CASSIEKLAGGDQETQYF. The CDR3, as DNA: TGTGCCAGTAGTATTGAAAAACTAGCGGGGGGAGACCAAGAGACCCAGTACTTC.

This chain joins TRBV9 and TRBJ1-6; tentative D call: TRBD1 (5 bases). The V gene lost 0 bases and the J gene lost 12 bases, with 10 bases spanning the gap. The CDR3 has 13 amino acids. Germline V CDR1 and CDR2: SGDLS, YYNGEE. The DNA of the CDR3 is TGTGCCAGCAGCGTAGATGGGGCAGGACCCCTCCACTTT. Its translation: CASSVDGAGPLHF. Full variable domain (remainder filled in from reference TRBV9 and TRBJ1-6): DSGVTQTPKHLITATGQRVTLRCSPRSGDLSVYWYQQSLDQGLQFLIQYYNGEERAKGNILERFSAQQFPDLHSELNLSSLELGDSALYFCASSVDGAGPLHFGNGTRLTVT.